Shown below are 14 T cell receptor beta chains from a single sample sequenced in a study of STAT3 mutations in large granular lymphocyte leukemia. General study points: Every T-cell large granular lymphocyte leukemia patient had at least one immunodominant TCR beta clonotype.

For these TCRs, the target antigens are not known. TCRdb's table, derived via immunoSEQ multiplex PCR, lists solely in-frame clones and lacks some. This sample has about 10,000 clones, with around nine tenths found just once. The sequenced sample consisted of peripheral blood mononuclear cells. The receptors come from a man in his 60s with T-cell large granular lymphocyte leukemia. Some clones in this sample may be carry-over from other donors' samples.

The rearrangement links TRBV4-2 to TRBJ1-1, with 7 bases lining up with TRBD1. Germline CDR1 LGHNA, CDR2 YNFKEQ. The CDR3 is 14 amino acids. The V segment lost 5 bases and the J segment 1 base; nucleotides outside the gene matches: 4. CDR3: CASSLQGSNTEAFF. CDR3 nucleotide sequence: TGTGCCAGCAGCTTACAGGGGTCGAACACTGAAGCTTTCTTT.

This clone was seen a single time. The CDR3 region has the DNA TGTGCCAGCAGCTTAGGTTTTCCTAGCGGGGGTTTAGAGACCCAGTACTTC. Translated, it gives CASSLGFPSGGLETQYF. This rearrangement joins TRBV7-6 to TRBJ2-5; 10 bases are a match to TRBD2. CDR1 and CDR2 (germline): SGHVS, FNYEAQ. This CDR3 is built from 17 residues. The trim removed 1 base at V and 4 bases at J, leaving 9 bases unmatched. Full variable domain (outside the CDR3, taken from reference TRBV7-6 and TRBJ2-5): GAGVSQSPRYKVTKRGQDVALRCDPISGHVSLYWYRQALGQGPEFLTYFNYEAQQDKSGLPNDRFSAERPEGSISTLTIQRTEQRDSAMYRCASSLGFPSGGLETQYFGPGTRLLVL.

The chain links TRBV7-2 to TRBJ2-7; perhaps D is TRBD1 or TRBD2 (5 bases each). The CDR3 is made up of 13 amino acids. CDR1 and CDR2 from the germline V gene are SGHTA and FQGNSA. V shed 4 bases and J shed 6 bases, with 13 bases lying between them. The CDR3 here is CASSSGPGLEQYF. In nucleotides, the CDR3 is TGTGCCAGCAGCTCCGGTCCGGGGCTCGAGCAGTACTTC.

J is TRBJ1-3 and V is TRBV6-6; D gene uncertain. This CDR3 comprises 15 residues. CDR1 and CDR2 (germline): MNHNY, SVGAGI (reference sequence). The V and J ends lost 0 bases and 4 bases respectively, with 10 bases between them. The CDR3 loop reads CASSYSLDVGNTIYF. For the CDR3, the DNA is TGTGCCAGCAGTTACTCGTTGGACGTCGGAAACACCATATATTTT.

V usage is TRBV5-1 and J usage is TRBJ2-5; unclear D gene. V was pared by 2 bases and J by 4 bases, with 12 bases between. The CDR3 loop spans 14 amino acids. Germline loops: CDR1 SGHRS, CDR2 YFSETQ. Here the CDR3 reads CASSLGRGAETQYF. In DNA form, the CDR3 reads TGCGCCAGCAGCTTAGGCAGAGGTGCAGAGACCCAGTACTTC.

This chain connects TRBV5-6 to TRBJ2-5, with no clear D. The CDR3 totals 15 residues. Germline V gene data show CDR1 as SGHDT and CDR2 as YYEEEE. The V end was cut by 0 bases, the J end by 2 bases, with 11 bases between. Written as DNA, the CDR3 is TGTGCCAGCAGCTTGGCCGCGACTCCACAAGAGACCCAGTACTTC. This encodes CASSLAATPQETQYF.

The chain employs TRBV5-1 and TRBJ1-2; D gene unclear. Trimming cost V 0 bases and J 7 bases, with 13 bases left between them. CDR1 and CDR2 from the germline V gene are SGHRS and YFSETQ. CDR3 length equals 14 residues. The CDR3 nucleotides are TGCGCCAGCAGCTTGGACAGTCTCTGGAGTGGCTACACCTTC. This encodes CASSLDSLWSGYTF.

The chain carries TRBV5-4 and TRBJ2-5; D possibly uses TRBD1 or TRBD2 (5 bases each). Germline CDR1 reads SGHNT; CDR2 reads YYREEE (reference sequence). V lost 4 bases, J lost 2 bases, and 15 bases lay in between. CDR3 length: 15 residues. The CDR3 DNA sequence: TGTGCCAGCAGCCGGGACGGCAGTCTTCAAGAGACCCAGTACTTC. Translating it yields CASSRDGSLQETQYF.

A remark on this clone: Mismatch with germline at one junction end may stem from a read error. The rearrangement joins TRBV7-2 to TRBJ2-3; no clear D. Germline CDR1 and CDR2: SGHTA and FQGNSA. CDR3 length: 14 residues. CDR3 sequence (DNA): TGTGCCAGCAACTTAAACCCTAGCACAGATACGCAGTATTTT. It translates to CASNLNPSTDTQYF.

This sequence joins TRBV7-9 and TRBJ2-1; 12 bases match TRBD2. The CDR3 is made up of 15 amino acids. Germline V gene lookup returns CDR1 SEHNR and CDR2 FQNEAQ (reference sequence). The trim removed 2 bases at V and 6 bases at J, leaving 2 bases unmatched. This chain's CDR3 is CASSLLLAGGNEQFF. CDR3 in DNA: TGTGCCAGCAGCTTATTACTAGCGGGAGGCAATGAGCAGTTCTTC.

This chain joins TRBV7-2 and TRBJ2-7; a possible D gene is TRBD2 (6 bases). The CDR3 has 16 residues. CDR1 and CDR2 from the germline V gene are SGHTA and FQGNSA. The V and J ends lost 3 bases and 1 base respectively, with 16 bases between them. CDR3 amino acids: CASSFPGVGASYEQYF. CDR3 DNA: TGTGCCAGCAGCTTCCCGGGGGTGGGCGCTTCCTACGAGCAGTACTTC. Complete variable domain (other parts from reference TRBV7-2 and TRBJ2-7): GAGVSQSPSNKVTEKGKDVELRCDPISGHTALYWYRQSLGQGLEFLIYFQGNSAPDKSGLPSDRFSAERTGGSVSTLTIQRTQQEDSAVYLCASSFPGVGASYEQYFGPGTRLTVT.

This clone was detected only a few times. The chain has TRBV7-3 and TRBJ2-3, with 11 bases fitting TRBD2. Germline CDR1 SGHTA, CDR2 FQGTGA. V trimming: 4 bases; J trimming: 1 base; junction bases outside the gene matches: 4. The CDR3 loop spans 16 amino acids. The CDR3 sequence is CASSSLAGGGTDTQYF. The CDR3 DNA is TGTGCCAGCAGCTCTCTAGCGGGAGGAGGCACAGATACGCAGTATTTT.

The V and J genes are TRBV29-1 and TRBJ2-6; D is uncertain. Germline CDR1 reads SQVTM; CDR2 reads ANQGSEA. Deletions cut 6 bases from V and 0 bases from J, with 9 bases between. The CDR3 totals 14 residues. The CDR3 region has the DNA TGCAGCGTAATTGGGGACTCTGGGGCCAACGTCCTGACTTTC. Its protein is CSVIGDSGANVLTF.

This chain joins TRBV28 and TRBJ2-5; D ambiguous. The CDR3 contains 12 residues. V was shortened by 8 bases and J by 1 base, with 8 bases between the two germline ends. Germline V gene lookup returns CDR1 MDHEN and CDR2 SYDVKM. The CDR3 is CASLRPQETQYF. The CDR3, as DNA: TGTGCCAGCTTACGCCCCCAAGAGACCCAGTACTTC. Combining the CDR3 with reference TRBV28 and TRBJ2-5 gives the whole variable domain DVKVTQSSRYLVKRTGEKVFLECVQDMDHENMFWYRQDPGLGLRLIYFSYDVKMKEKGDIPEGYSVSREKKERFSLILESASTNQTSMYLCASLRPQETQYFGPGTRLLVL.